This paragraph reports one T cell receptor beta chain. No conserved phenylalanine or tryptophan is present at the end of the CDR3, so a read error is the likely explanation. From roughly 20-30 mg of unsorted bulk tissue, DNA and RNA were co-extracted together. Chronic HBV infection was present in the patients, who were treatment-naive. All tumor samples contained more than 90% viable tumor cells. The CDR3 runs 12 residues. Germline CDR1 reads LGHNA; CDR2 reads YSLEER. This specimen comes from a study of tumor-infiltrating lymphocytes in primary liver carcinoma. Reverse transcription of roughly 0.45 ug total RNA with a constant-region primer produced TCR beta cDNA. Libraries for TCR beta were built through three nested multiplex PCR rounds, which together made up a slightly modified ARM-PCR procedure. The opening two PCR rounds, ten to eleven cycles each, paired TRBV1-TRBV30 forward primers with a C-beta reverse primer. TCRdb reanalysed the multiplex PCR reads using MiXCR and keeps one entry per CDR3 protein. The sample yields 50,000 or so distinct CDR3 sequences, around 77% seen once.

The V gene is TRBV4-3, the J gene TRBJ2-7, with D tentatively TRBD1 or TRBD2 (7 bases each). The sequencing sample was made of liver tumor tissue from sampling region 5. The subset is: tumor region T5, tumor centre. This clonotype was obtained from a man between 40 and 49 years old with primary liver carcinoma and hepatitis B virus infection. Here the CDR3 DNA reads TGTGCCAGCAGACAGGGAGGGGGAGAGCAGTACCTC. Amino acid sequence: CASRQGGGEQYL.